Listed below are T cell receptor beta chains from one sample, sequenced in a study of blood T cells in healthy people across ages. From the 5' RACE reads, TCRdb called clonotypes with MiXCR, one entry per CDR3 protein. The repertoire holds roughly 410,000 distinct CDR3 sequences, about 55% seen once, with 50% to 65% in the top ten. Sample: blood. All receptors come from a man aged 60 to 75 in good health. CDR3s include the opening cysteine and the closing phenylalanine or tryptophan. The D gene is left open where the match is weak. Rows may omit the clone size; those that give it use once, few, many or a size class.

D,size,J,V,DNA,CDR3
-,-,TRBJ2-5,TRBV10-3,TGTGCCATCAGCGGGGTTAGTTTGCCCCAGTACTTC,CAISGVSLPQYF
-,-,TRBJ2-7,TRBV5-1,TGCGCCAGCAGCGCGGACGCCGGCCAGCAGTACTTC,CASSADAGQQYF
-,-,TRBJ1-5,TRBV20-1,TGCAGTGCAAAACTGGGGGGAGCGTGGCAGCCCCAGCATTTT,CSAKLGGAWQPQHF
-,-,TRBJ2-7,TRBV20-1,TGCAGTGCTAAGGCCCCGTCGGGGGTTCCCGAGCAGTACTTC,CSAKAPSGVPEQYF
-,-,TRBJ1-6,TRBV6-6,TGTGCCAGCAGTTACTTTGAAGAAAATTCACCCCTCCACTTT,CASSYFEENSPLHF
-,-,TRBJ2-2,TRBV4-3,TGCGCCAGCAGCCTAACGGGGGAGACCGGGGAGCTGTTTTTT,CASSLTGETGELFF
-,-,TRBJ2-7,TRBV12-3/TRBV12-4,TGTGCCAGCAGTCGCGCCAGATCCTACGAGCAGTACTTC,CASSRARSYEQYF
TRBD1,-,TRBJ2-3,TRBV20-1,TGCAGTGCTAGAGACAGGGGGCCTGATACGCAGTATTTT,CSARDRGPDTQYF
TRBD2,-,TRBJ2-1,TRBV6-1,TGTGCCAGCAGTGGCCGACTAGCGGGAGGAACTGAGCAGTTCTTC,CASSGRLAGGTEQFF
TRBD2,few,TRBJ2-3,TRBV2,TGTGCCAGCAGTCCGGGACTAGCTAACAGGGATACGCAGTATTTT,CASSPGLANRDTQYF
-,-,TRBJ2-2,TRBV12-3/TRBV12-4,TGTGCCAGCAGTTGCCGGGGGATCGGGGAGCTGTTTTTT,CASSCRGIGELFF
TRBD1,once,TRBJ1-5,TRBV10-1,TGCGCCAGCAGTGAGTCGTGGGGACAGGGACATCAGCCCCAGCATTTT,CASSESWGQGHQPQHF
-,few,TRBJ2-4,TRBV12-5,TGTGCTAGTGGTTTGGAGCTGGTTGTGTACTTC,CASGLELVVYF
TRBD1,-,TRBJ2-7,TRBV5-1,TGCGCCAGCAGCCCCGCCCAAACAGGGGCCCCCTACGAGCAGTACTTC,CASSPAQTGAPYEQYF
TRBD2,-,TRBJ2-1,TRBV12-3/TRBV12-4,TGTGCCAGCAGTTTGAGGAGCGGGAGCTCCTACAATGAGCAGTTCTTC,CASSLRSGSSYNEQFF
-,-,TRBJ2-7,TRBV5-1,TGCGCCAGCAGCTTAAACCAGGGCCTCTACGAGCAGTACTTC,CASSLNQGLYEQYF
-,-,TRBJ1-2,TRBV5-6,TGTGCCAGCAGCTTGGACCAGACAAGGGGTTATTATGGCTACACCTTC,CASSLDQTRGYYGYTF
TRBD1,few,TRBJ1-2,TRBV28,TGTGCCAGCAGTTTACCTCGGACAGGGGGTGTTGGCTACACCTTC,CASSLPRTGGVGYTF
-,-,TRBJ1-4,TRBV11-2,TGTGCCAGCAGAACCCTTAGGGGATTGGATGAAAAACTGTTTTTT,CASRTLRGLDEKLFF
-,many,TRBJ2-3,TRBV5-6,TGTGCCAGCAGCTTGCCCACAGATACGCAGTATTTT,CASSLPTDTQYF
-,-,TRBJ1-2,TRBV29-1,TGCAGCGTTGTGGCAGCCAGTTATGGCTACACCTTC,CSVVAASYGYTF
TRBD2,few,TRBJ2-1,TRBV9,TGTGCCAGCAGCGTTACTAGCGGGAGGACAAATGAGCAGTTCTTC,CASSVTSGRTNEQFF
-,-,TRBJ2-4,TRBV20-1,TGCAGTGCTAGAGAGGTGGAGGACAGCGGGCTTCGAGCTAACATTCAGTACTTC,CSAREVEDSGLRANIQYF
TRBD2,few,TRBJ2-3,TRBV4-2,TGTGCCAGCAGCCGGATTAGCGGGAGGGGGGCAGATACGCAGTATTTT,CASSRISGRGADTQYF